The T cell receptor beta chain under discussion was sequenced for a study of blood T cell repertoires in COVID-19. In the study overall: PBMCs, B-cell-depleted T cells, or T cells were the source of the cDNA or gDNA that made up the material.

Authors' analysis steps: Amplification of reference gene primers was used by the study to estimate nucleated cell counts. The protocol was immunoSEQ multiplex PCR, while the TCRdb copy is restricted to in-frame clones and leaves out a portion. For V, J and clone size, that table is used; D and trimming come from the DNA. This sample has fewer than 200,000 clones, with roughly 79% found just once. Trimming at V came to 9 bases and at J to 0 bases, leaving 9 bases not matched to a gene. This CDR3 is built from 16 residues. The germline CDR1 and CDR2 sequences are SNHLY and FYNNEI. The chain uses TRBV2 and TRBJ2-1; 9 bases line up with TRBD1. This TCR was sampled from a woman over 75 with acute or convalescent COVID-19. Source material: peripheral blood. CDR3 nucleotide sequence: TGTGCCAGAAACGCCGGGACAGGGAGCTCCTACAATGAGCAGTTCTTC. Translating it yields CARNAGTGSSYNEQFF.